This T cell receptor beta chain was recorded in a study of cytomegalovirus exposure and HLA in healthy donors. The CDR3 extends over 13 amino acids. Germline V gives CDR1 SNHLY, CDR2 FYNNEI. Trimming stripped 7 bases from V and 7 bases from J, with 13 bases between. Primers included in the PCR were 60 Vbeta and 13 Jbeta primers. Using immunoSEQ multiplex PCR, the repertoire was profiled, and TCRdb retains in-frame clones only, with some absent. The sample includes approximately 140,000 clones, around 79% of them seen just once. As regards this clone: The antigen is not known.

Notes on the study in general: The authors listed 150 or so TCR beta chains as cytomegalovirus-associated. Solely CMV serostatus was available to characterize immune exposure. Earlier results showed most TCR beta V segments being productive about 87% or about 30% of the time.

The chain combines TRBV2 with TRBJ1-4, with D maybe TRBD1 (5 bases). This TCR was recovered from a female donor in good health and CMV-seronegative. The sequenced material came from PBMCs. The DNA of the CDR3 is TGTGCCAGCATTAGGGGCAGTGGTGAAAAACTGTTTTTT. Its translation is CASIRGSGEKLFF.